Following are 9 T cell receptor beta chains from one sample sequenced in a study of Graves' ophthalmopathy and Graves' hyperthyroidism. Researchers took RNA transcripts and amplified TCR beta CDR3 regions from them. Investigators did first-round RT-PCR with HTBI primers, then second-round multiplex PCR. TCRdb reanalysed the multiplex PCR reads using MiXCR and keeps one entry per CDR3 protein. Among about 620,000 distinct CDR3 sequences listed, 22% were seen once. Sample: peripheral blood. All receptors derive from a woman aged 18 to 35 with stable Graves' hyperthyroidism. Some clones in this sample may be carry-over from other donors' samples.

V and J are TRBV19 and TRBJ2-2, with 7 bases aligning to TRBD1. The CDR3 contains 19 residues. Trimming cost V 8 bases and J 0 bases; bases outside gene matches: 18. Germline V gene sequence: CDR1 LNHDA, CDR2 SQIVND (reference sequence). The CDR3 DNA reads TGTGCCAGTCGACAACGGCGCGGGTCAGGGGGAACGAACACCGGGGAGCTGTTTTTT. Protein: CASRQRRGSGGTNTGELFF.

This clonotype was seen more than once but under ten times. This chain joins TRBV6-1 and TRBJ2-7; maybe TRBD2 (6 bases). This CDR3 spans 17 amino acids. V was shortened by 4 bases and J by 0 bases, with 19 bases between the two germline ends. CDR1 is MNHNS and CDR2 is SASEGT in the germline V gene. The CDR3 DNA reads TGTGCCAGCAGTGCCCTCAAGACTAGTGACGCCTCCTACGAGCAGTACTTC. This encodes CASSALKTSDASYEQYF.

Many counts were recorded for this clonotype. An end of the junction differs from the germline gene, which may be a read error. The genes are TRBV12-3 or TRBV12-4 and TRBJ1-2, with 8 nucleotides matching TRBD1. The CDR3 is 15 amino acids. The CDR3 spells CASIQRTGFNYGHTF. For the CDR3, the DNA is TGTGCCAGCATACAGAGGACAGGGTTTAACTATGGCCACACCTTC.

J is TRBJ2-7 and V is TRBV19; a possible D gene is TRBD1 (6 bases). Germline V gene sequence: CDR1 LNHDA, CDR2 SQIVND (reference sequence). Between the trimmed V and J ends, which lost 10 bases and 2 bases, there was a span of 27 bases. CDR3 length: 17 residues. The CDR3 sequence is CATRGYLPGRPTYEQYF. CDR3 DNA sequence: TGTGCCACGAGGGGGTACCTTCCGGGACGGCCCACCTACGAGCAGTACTTC.

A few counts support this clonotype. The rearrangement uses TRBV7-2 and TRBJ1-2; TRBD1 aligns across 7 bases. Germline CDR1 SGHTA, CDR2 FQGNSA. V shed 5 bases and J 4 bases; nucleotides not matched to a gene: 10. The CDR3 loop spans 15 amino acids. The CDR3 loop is CASSGGGTGVYGYTF. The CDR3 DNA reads TGTGCCAGCAGCGGGGGGGGCACAGGGGTCTATGGCTACACCTTC.

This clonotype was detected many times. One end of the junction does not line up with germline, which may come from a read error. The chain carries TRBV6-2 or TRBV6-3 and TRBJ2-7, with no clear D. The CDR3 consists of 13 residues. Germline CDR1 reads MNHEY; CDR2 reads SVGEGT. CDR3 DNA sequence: TGTGCCAGCAGTTACCTTTTTGGTTACGGGCAGTACTTC. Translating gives CASSYLFGYGQYF.

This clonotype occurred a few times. In DNA form, the CDR3 reads TGTGCCAGCAGTTTCGGTAGCGGAAGCACAGATACGCAGTATTTT. Translating gives CASSFGSGSTDTQYF. The J gene is TRBJ2-3, the V gene TRBV12-3 or TRBV12-4; D possibly corresponds to TRBD2 (6 bases). V dropped 3 bases and J dropped 0 bases, with 10 bases sitting between them. This CDR3 is built from 15 residues.

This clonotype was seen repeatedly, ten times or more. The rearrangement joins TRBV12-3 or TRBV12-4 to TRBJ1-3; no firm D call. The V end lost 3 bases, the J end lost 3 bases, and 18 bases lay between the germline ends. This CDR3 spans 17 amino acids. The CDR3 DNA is TGTGCCAGCAGTTTGATCGCCCCCTCGAATCGTGGAAACACCATATATTTT. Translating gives CASSLIAPSNRGNTIYF.

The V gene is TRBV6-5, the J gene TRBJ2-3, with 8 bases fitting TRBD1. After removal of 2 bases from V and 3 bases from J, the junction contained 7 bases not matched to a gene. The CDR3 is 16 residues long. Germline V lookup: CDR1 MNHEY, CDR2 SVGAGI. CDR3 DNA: TGTGCCAGCAGTTACGCCCGGACAGGGTGGACAGATACGCAGTATTTT. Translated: CASSYARTGWTDTQYF.